This T cell receptor (beta chain) comes out of a study of cytomegalovirus exposure and HLA in healthy donors. Whole-study findings and limits: TCR beta V segments were, for the most part, productive about 87% or about 30% of the time in an earlier analysis. The authors later linked a missense DCLRE1C variant to TCR beta V- and J-gene trimming. High sensitivity and specificity were reportedly achieved when the classifier diagnosed cytomegalovirus status.

Remarks on this clone: Its target is unknown.

Donors consisted of healthy bone marrow donors. The PCR employed 60 Vbeta primers together with 13 Jbeta primers. TCRdb keeps only in-frame clones here, not all; method: immunoSEQ multiplex PCR. The sample lists about 170,000 clones, more than 70% seen once, with approximately 1.5% in the top ten. CDR3 length equals 16 residues. Germline V gene data show CDR1 as KGHSH and CDR2 as LQKENI. V lost 1 base, J lost 5 bases, and 5 bases stayed unmatched. The sequence derives from a girl aged 5-17 years in good health and CMV-seronegative. The sample taken for sequencing was PBMCs. The chain links TRBV18 to TRBJ1-6; 7 bases are a match to TRBD1. The chain's CDR3 is CASSPQGAGNNSPLHF. The DNA for the CDR3 is TGTGCCAGCTCACCACAGGGGGCCGGGAATAATTCACCCCTCCACTTT.